This record concerns one T cell receptor (beta chain) sequence. Per the study methods: The authors estimated nucleated cell counts from reference gene primer amplification. The assay was immunoSEQ multiplex PCR, and TCRdb's table has in-frame clones only and misses some. That table is the source of V, J and clone size, and D and trimming were worked out from the DNA. There are 120,000 or so clones in the sample; around 82% occur only once, and about 6.3% lies in the top ten. These data belong to a study of blood T cell repertoires in COVID-19. About the research overall: Samples representing acute and convalescent COVID-19 were sourced from the United States, Italy and Spain. T cells, B-cell-depleted T cells, or PBMCs supplied cDNA or gDNA.

V lost 0 bases and J lost 7, with 13 bases in between. The CDR3 totals 14 residues. From germline, CDR1 is SGDLS and CDR2 YYNGEE. The sequence derives from a man older than 75 with active or convalescent COVID-19. This chain uses TRBV9 with TRBJ1-2; no firm D call. Sequences were obtained from peripheral blood. In nucleotides, the CDR3 is TGTGCCAGCAGCGTAGGGGCTTCCGACGGTGGCTACACCTTC. This encodes CASSVGASDGGYTF.